The clone carrying this TCR beta chain was seen at least ten times. This entry belongs to a study of T-cell reconstitution after alpha-beta-depleted transplantation in children. The CDR3 contains 14 residues. V shed 6 bases and J 6 bases; nucleotides not matched to a gene: 5. Preparation of the TCRbeta library was carried out with unique molecular identifiers. TCRdb passed the PCR reads through MiXCR, listing each CDR3 protein once. This repertoire shows 200,000 to 250,000 distinct CDR3 sequences, around 12% found once; its top ten account for roughly 2.8%. This specimen consisted of PBMCs from the stem cell graft donor, obtained from the stem cell graft. V is TRBV12-3 or TRBV12-4 and J is TRBJ2-1, with 10 bases fitting TRBD2. This sequence originates from a human donor who donated a stem cell graft to a child with acute lymphoblastic leukemia. The CDR3 loop reads CASSPRTSGNEQFF. The CDR3 coding sequence is TGTGCCAGCAGCCCCCGGACTAGCGGCAATGAGCAGTTCTTC.